One sample yielded the 24 T cell receptor beta chains listed below, sequenced in a study of blood T cell repertoires in COVID-19. The table came from immunoSEQ multiplex PCR; TCRdb's copy has only in-frame clones and leaves some out. The sample lists approximately 230,000 clones, about 88% occurring once. The specimen sequenced was peripheral blood. Receptors originate from a woman aged 40 to 55 who had recovered from COVID-19.

As DNA, the CDR3 is TGTGCCAGTAGTATAACGAGCTCCTACAATGAGCAGTTCTTC. Translated: CASSITSSYNEQFF. The chain couples TRBV19 to TRBJ2-1, with D unresolved. The CDR3 is made up of 14 amino acids. Germline V gives CDR1 LNHDA, CDR2 SQIVND (reference sequence). V lost 2 bases to trimming and J lost 0 bases, with 5 bases between them.

The rearrangement joins TRBV30 to TRBJ1-6; 9 nucleotides agree with TRBD1. CDR3 length: 15 amino acids. CDR1 is GTSNPN, CDR2 SVGIG, per germline (reference sequence). The V and J ends lost 2 bases and 9 bases, in that order; junction bases with no gene match: 8. The CDR3 sequence: CAWSFPGQGFSPLHF. Written as DNA, the CDR3 is TGTGCCTGGAGTTTCCCGGGACAGGGCTTTTCACCCCTCCACTTT. The full variable domain, with the rest looked up from reference TRBV30 and TRBJ1-6, is SQTIHQWPATLVQPVGSPLSLECTVEGTSNPNLYWYRQAAGRGLQLLFYSVGIGQISSEVPQNLSASRPQDRQFILSSKKLLLSDSGFYLCAWSFPGQGFSPLHFGNGTRLTVT.

This clone came up a few times. The chain has TRBV20-1 and TRBJ2-7, with D perhaps TRBD1 (5 bases). V was cut by 3 bases and J by 2 bases, with 14 bases left in between. The length of the CDR3 is 14 residues. CDR1 is DFQATT, CDR2 SNEGSKA, per germline (reference sequence). The CDR3 spells CSASRTGIPYEQYF. CDR3 nucleotides: TGCAGTGCTAGTAGAACAGGTATCCCCTACGAGCAGTACTTC.

The chain joins TRBV10-3 to TRBJ2-3; D not resolved. The CDR3 extends over 14 amino acids. CDR1 and CDR2 (germline): ENHRY, SYGVKD. The germline V and J ends were trimmed by 4 bases and 0 bases, with 8 bases remaining between them. The chain's CDR3 is CAISGPVSTDTQYF. Written as DNA, the CDR3 is TGTGCCATCAGTGGTCCAGTTAGCACAGATACGCAGTATTTT.

The chain is built from TRBV11-3 and TRBJ2-7; no definite D call. The ends were cut back, 5 bases at V and 1 base at J, with 15 bases in the middle. In germline, CDR1 is SGHNT, CDR2 YENEEA. The CDR3 has 15 amino acids. CDR3 DNA sequence: TGTGCCAGCAGCCTCGAGGAGCATTCTTCCTACGAGCAGTACTTC. Amino acid sequence: CASSLEEHSSYEQYF.

The CDR3 is CASSTETGNYEQYF. As DNA, the CDR3 is TGTGCCAGTAGTACCGAGACAGGTAACTACGAGCAGTACTTC. This chain links TRBV19 with TRBJ2-7, with D possibly being TRBD1 (6 bases). The CDR3 sequence is 14 residues long. The germline V gene has CDR1 LNHDA and CDR2 SQIVND (reference sequence). With 4 bases removed from V and 3 bases from J, the gap between germline ends came to 13 bases.

The chain employs TRBV4-2 and TRBJ1-2; possible D gene TRBD1, 6 bases. In germline, CDR1 is LGHNA, CDR2 YNFKEQ. CDR3 length: 15 amino acids. V was trimmed by 0 bases and J by 4 bases, leaving 12 bases between them. CDR3 sequence reads: CASSQESRGLYGYTF. In DNA, the CDR3 is TGTGCCAGCAGCCAAGAAAGCAGGGGCCTCTATGGCTACACCTTC.

The chain links TRBV25-1 to TRBJ2-3; D unclear. The CDR3 is made up of 12 amino acids. Trimming removed 4 bases at V and 4 bases at J, with 6 bases between. In germline, CDR1 is MGHDK, CDR2 SYGVNS. CDR3 coding DNA: TGTGCCAGCAGTGGTACATCAGATACGCAGTATTTT. Residues: CASSGTSDTQYF.

The rearrangement links TRBV19 to TRBJ1-2; maybe TRBD1 (6 bases). The germline CDR1 and CDR2 sequences are LNHDA and SQIVND (reference sequence). CDR3 length: 15 amino acids. V was pared by 4 bases and J by 3 bases, with 15 bases between. CDR3 residues: CASSKTDRRDYGYTF. The CDR3 DNA is TGTGCCAGTAGTAAGACTGACAGGCGGGACTATGGCTACACCTTC.

This chain connects TRBV5-4 to TRBJ2-3, with a possible D match to TRBD1 (6 bases). Trimming took off 4 bases at V and 0 bases at J, with 15 bases between the two ends. The length of the CDR3 is 16 residues. Germline lookup yields CDR1 SGHNT and CDR2 YYREEE (reference sequence). CDR3 protein: CASSPYQGHSTDTQYF. In DNA form, the CDR3 reads TGTGCCAGCAGCCCATACCAGGGGCATAGCACAGATACGCAGTATTTT.

J is TRBJ2-1 and V is TRBV5-8, with 13 nucleotides matching TRBD2. Germline V CDR1 and CDR2: SGHTS, YDEGEE. The junction had 4 bases not matched to a gene; V was cut back by 4 bases and J by 0 bases. This CDR3 contains 17 residues. The chain's CDR3 is CASSRGLAGFSYNEQFF. The CDR3 DNA reads TGTGCCAGCAGCCGGGGACTAGCGGGGTTCTCCTACAATGAGCAGTTCTTC.

V is TRBV11-2 and J is TRBJ1-2; D gene uncertain. Germline loops: CDR1 SGHAT, CDR2 FQNNGV. With 0 bases removed from V and 8 bases from J, the gap between germline ends came to 16 bases. This CDR3 contains 15 residues. CDR3 nucleotides: TGTGCCAGCAGCTTAGACAGCGACGTAAGGAAAGGCTACACCTTC. Protein sequence: CASSLDSDVRKGYTF.

The CDR3 loop is CASRRTGVNYGYTF. The CDR3 DNA reads as TGTGCCAGCCGGCGGACAGGGGTCAACTATGGCTACACCTTC. The J gene is TRBJ1-2, the V gene TRBV28, with 9 bases matching TRBD1. The V gene's germline CDR1 is MDHEN and CDR2 SYDVKM. This CDR3 is 14 amino acids long. Germline trimming cut 8 bases from V and 2 bases from J; bases unmatched to any gene: 6.

Points on this clone: This specimen includes other DNA sequences encoding the same CDR3. The chain links TRBV28 to TRBJ2-7; TRBD2 is a possible D gene (7 bases). CDR1 is MDHEN and CDR2 is SYDVKM in the germline V gene. Trimming pared 3 bases from V and 1 base from J, leaving 10 bases between. CDR3 length: 14 residues. CDR3 DNA sequence: TGTGCCAGCAGTTTGAGGGGGGGGTCCTACGAGCAGTACTTC. Its protein product is CASSLRGGSYEQYF.

The chain employs TRBV28 and TRBJ2-5, with D possibly being TRBD2 (5 bases). The CDR3 runs 15 residues. Germline V gene lookup returns CDR1 MDHEN and CDR2 SYDVKM. V was trimmed by 5 bases and J by 1 base, leaving 14 bases between them. The CDR3 region is CASSTRDRRQETQYF. DNA for the CDR3: TGTGCCAGCAGTACCCGGGATCGTCGCCAAGAGACCCAGTACTTC.

This rearrangement joins TRBV5-4 to TRBJ2-1; 8 bases line up with TRBD1. V lost 3 bases, J lost 7 bases, and 9 bases stayed unmatched. The germline CDR1 and CDR2 sequences are SGHNT and YYREEE (reference sequence). The CDR3 runs 15 residues. The CDR3 protein is CASSSRQGAFNEQFF. The DNA of the CDR3 is TGTGCCAGCAGCTCTCGTCAGGGGGCTTTTAATGAGCAGTTCTTC.

The genes are TRBV6-5 and TRBJ1-2; 10 bases agree with TRBD1. The CDR3 is 15 residues long. J gave up 6 bases and V 4 bases, and 8 bases lay outside the gene matches. Germline V gene data show CDR1 as MNHEY and CDR2 as SVGAGI. This CDR3 reads CASSFAGTGVDGYTF. CDR3 bases: TGTGCCAGCAGTTTTGCCGGGACAGGGGTTGATGGCTACACCTTC.

This clone was found once. This rearrangement joins TRBV2 to TRBJ2-1, with TRBD1 matching 7 bases. The CDR3 extends over 15 amino acids. Germline loops: CDR1 SNHLY, CDR2 FYNNEI. With 0 bases clipped from V and 3 bases from J, the junction kept 2 bases outside the gene matches. In DNA, the CDR3 is TGTGCCAGCAGTGAAGCAGGGACAGACTACAATGAGCAGTTCTTC. Protein product: CASSEAGTDYNEQFF.

The rearrangement joins TRBV7-3 to TRBJ2-6; 10 bases align to TRBD1. Germline assignment: CDR1 SGHTA and CDR2 FQGTGA. J gave up 5 bases and V 3 bases, and 10 bases lay outside the gene matches. This CDR3 region has 18 residues. The CDR3 nucleotides are TGTGCCAGCAGCTTGACAGGGGGCACCTCTGTCTGGGCCAACGTCCTGACTTTC. Its protein is CASSLTGGTSVWANVLTF.

V usage is TRBV19 and J usage is TRBJ1-5; D is ambiguous. The V gene lost 4 bases and the J gene lost 9 bases, with 10 bases spanning the gap. Germline-derived CDR1 and CDR2 are LNHDA and SQIVND (reference sequence). The CDR3 runs 12 residues. DNA of the CDR3: TGTGCCAGTAGTAGAGGAGGCCGGCCCCAGCATTTT. Translating gives CASSRGGRPQHF.

The chain is built from TRBV2 and TRBJ1-2; tentative D call: TRBD1 (6 bases). The CDR3 runs to 15 residues. Germline V gives CDR1 SNHLY, CDR2 FYNNEI. Trimming shortened V by 2 bases and J by 2 bases, and 12 bases separated the two germline ends. This chain's CDR3 is CASSEWGGSNYGYTF. In DNA form, the CDR3 reads TGTGCCAGCAGTGAATGGGGGGGCTCCAACTATGGCTACACCTTC.

The J gene is TRBJ2-5, the V gene TRBV5-6; 12 positions match TRBD2. V was pared by 5 bases and J by 5 bases, with 7 bases of the junction left unmatched. The CDR3 is made up of 15 amino acids. Germline V CDR1 and CDR2: SGHDT, YYEEEE. The CDR3 DNA follows: TGTGCCAGCAGAAAGGAGACTAGCGGGGGTGAGACCCAGTACTTC. It translates to CASRKETSGGETQYF. Complete variable domain (other parts from reference TRBV5-6 and TRBJ2-5): DAGVTQSPTHLIKTRGQQVTLRCSPKSGHDTVSWYQQALGQGPQFIFQYYEEEERQRGNFPDRFSGHQFPNYSSELNVNALLLGDSALYLCASRKETSGGETQYFGPGTRLLVL.

The genes are TRBV19 and TRBJ1-2; D might be TRBD1 (6 bases). This CDR3 region has 12 residues. Germline V gives CDR1 LNHDA, CDR2 SQIVND (reference sequence). Trimming removed 4 bases at V and 13 bases at J, with 16 bases between. The CDR3 nucleotides are TGTGCCAGTAGTACCTCTTCACAGGGTTTCACCTTC. Amino acids: CASSTSSQGFTF. The whole variable domain, filled in from reference TRBV19 and TRBJ1-2, reads DGGITQSPKYLFRKEGQNVTLSCEQNLNHDAMYWYRQDPGQGLRLIYYSQIVNDFQKGDIAEGYSVSREKKESFPLTVTSAQKNPTAFYLCASSTSSQGFTFGSGTRLTVV.

The chain is built from TRBV30 and TRBJ2-6; maybe TRBD2 (7 bases). Between the trimmed V and J ends, which lost 6 bases and 1 base, there was a span of 16 bases. Germline assignment: CDR1 GTSNPN and CDR2 SVGIG (reference sequence). The CDR3 is made up of 16 amino acids. The CDR3 sequence is CACRERGGSGANVLTF. DNA of the CDR3: TGTGCCTGCCGAGAAAGGGGGGGTTCTGGGGCCAACGTCCTGACTTTC.